This TCR beta chain was recovered during a study of shared clonotypes between healthy human individuals. Whole-study results and caveats: The naive CD4 repertoires of several donors were compared, and around 5.1% of clonotypes were shared. Sorted-subset samples were not fully sequenced, rarefaction indicated.

CDR3 length: 14 residues. Trimming removed 7 bases from V and 1 base from J; junction bases left unmatched: 3. Germline V gene sequence: CDR1 SQVTM, CDR2 ANQGSEA. CD45RO+ cells went into CD8 memory alongside CCR7-negative CD45RA+ TemRA cells. As to this clone: Its antigen is currently unknown.

Samples underwent the assay at deep level. TCRdb keeps only in-frame clones here, not all; method: immunoSEQ multiplex PCR. This table holds a few hundred thousand clones, approximately 97% found once. The chain couples TRBV29-1 to TRBJ2-3; 12 positions agree with TRBD2. Specimen: memory CD8+ T cells sorted from blood. Subset of the sample: CD45RO+ cells pooled with CCR7-negative TemRA cells. This sequence was found in a man aged 25-45 years in good health. Here the CDR3 DNA reads TGCAGCGGTTCTAGCGGGAGGGGCACAGATACGCAGTATTTT. Protein sequence: CSGSSGRGTDTQYF.